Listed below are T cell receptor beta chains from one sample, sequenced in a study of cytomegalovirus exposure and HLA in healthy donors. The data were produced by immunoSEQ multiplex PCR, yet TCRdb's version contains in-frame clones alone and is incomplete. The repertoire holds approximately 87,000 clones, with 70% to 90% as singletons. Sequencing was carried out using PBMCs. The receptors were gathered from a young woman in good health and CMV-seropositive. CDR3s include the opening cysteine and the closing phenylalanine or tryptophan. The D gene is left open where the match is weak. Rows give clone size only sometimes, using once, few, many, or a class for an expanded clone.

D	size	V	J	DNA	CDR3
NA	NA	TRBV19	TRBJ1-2	TGTGCCAGTAGTAGTAACAGGGAAGTCCTCTATGGCTACACCTTC	CASSSNREVLYGYTF
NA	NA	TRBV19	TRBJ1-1	TGTGCCAGTAAACAGGTCAAAAGGTTGAACACTGAAGCTTTCTTT	CASKQVKRLNTEAFF
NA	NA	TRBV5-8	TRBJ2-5	TGTGCCAGCAGCTTGGGTCAGGTTTCCGGTGAGACCCAGTACTTC	CASSLGQVSGETQYF
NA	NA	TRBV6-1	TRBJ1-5	TGTGCCAGCGAGGGAGGAGGCAATAGCAATCAGCCCCAGCATTTT	CASEGGGNSNQPQHF
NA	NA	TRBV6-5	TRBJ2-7	TGTGCCAGCAGTTACTCGTACAGGTCCCGGTTCTACGAGCAGTACTTC	CASSYSYRSRFYEQYF
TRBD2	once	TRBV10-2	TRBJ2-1	TGCGCCAGCAGTGAAGCGGGAGGCTCCTACAATGAGCAGTTCTTC	CASSEAGGSYNEQFF
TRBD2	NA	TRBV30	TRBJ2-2	TGTGCCTGGAGTGCGGCGGGAGGGTTCGGGGAGCTGTTTTTT	CAWSAAGGFGELFF
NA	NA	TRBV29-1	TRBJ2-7	TGCAGCGTTTCGGGGGAGGACTCCTACGAGCAGTACTTC	CSVSGEDSYEQYF
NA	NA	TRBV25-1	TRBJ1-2	TGTGCCAGCAGTGAAAATCTGAGGGAGGATGGCTACACCTTC	CASSENLREDGYTF
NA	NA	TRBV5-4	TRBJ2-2	TGTGCCAGCAGCCCCCTGACTTTGGGGCGAAGCACCGGGGAGCTGTTTTTT	CASSPLTLGRSTGELFF
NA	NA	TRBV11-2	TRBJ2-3	TGTGCCAGCAGCTTAGTATTCGCCACGACTAGCACAGATACGCAGTATTTT	CASSLVFATTSTDTQYF
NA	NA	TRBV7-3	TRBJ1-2	TGTGCCAGCAGCCCCACAGGCTCTCAGGGAGGCTACACCTTC	CASSPTGSQGGYTF
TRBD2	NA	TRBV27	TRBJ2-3	TGTGCCAGCAGTCTGACTAGCGGGGTCTTGGGGGATACGCAGTATTTT	CASSLTSGVLGDTQYF
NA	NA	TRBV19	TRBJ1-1	TGTGCCAGTATTTTCTTGGGGGGGACCACTGAAGCTTTCTTT	CASIFLGGTTEAFF
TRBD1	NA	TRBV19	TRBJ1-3	TGTGCCAGCCACCGGGACAGGGGGCCGAAACCCGAGGACACCATATATTTT	CASHRDRGPKPEDTIYF
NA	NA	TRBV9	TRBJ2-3	TGTGCCAGCAGCTCAAGAGGGCTGACAGATACGCAGTATTTT	CASSSRGLTDTQYF
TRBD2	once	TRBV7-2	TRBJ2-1	TGTGCCAGCAGCTTAGGACTAGCGGGGGGGCGCTCCTACAATGAGCAGTTCTTC	CASSLGLAGGRSYNEQFF
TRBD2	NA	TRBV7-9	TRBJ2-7	TGTGCCAGCAGCCACCGCGGGGCGGGAGGGACCTACGAGCAGTACTTC	CASSHRGAGGTYEQYF
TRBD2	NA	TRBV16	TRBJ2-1	TGTGCCAGCAGCCGGGGGGGACTAGCGGATTCCTACAATGAGCAGTTCTTC	CASSRGGLADSYNEQFF
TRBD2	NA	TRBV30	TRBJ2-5	TGTGCCTGGAGCGCCCATAGCGGGAGCGGGGAGACCCAGTACTTC	CAWSAHSGSGETQYF
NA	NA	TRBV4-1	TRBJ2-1	TGCGCCAGCAGCCATCCGAGGGAGTCTGGTAAGAATGAGCAGTTCTTC	CASSHPRESGKNEQFF
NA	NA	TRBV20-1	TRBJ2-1	TGCAGTGCCACCTTGCGCGAGCAGTTCTTC	CSATLREQFF
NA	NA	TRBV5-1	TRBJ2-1	TGCGCCAGCAGCTTGGGTGGCAGGTACAATGAGCAGTTCTTC	CASSLGGRYNEQFF
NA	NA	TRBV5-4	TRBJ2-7	TGTGCCAGCAGCTTGGTCCCCAGCTCCTACGAGCAGTACTTC	CASSLVPSSYEQYF
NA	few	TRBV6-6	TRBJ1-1	TGTGCCACCACCCCGAGACAGGTCCTGAACACTGAAGCTTTCTTT	CATTPRQVLNTEAFF
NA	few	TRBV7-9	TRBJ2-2	TGTGCCAGCAGTACAACCAGGGGATCGGCCGGGGAGCTGTTTTTT	CASSTTRGSAGELFF
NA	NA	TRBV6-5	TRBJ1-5	TGTGCCAGCAGTTACTCTGCCGGTAGCAATCAGCCCCAGCATTTT	CASSYSAGSNQPQHF
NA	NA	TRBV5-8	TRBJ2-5	TGTGCCAGCAGCCCAGGACTGCAAGAGACCCAGTACTTC	CASSPGLQETQYF
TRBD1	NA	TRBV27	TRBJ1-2	TGTGCCAGCAGTAGAGACAGGGATGGCTATGGCTACACCTTC	CASSRDRDGYGYTF